This T cell receptor (beta chain) comes out of a study of blood T cells in healthy people across ages. Notes on this clonotype: Its specificity is not known.

Germline loops: CDR1 MDHEN, CDR2 SYDVKM. The V end was cut by 1 base, the J end by 4 bases, with 11 bases between. This CDR3 spans 15 amino acids. Study results and limitations: Diversity estimates drawn from one million T cells were deemed underestimates. A roughly linear age-dependent decrease characterized TCR beta diversity per million T cells.

A sample-barcoded 5' primer and a J-beta primer mix were used in a second PCR of roughly 7 to 12 cycles. TCRdb recomputed calls from the 5' RACE reads with MiXCR, one row per CDR3 protein. The data show 700,000 to 900,000 distinct CDR3 sequences, about 55% seen once. The V gene is TRBV28, the J gene TRBJ2-4; possibly TRBD1 for D (6 bases). Sequencing was carried out using blood. This TCR was recovered from a man older than 75 in good health. CDR3 DNA: TGTGCCAGCAGTTTATCCGGGACACCAAAAAACATTCAGTACTTC. This sequence encodes CASSLSGTPKNIQYF.